These 20 T cell receptor beta chains came from one sample sequenced in a study of blood T cell repertoires in COVID-19. Repertoires were generated with immunoSEQ multiplex PCR, while TCRdb's copy carries only in-frame clones and drops some. The sample has about 180,000 clones; around 85% are singletons. Sequencing was performed on peripheral blood. All receptors derive from a person in their 70s with COVID-19, enrolled during active disease.

This clone has a single count. This sequence joins TRBV5-4 and TRBJ2-1; the D gene is possibly TRBD2 (6 bases). Between the trimmed V and J ends, which lost 2 bases and 5 bases, there was a span of 11 bases. The CDR3 contains 14 residues. Germline V gives CDR1 SGHNT, CDR2 YYREEE (reference sequence). The CDR3 DNA follows: TGTGCCAGCAGCTTTCAGCGGGCTAACAATGAGCAGTTCTTC. It codes for CASSFQRANNEQFF.

The rearrangement joins TRBV4-3 to TRBJ1-2, with D perhaps TRBD1 (5 bases). This CDR3 comprises 16 residues. Per the germline V gene, CDR1 is LGHNA and CDR2 is YSLEER. V lost 0 bases and J 8 bases, leaving 19 bases between the germline ends. The CDR3 region has the DNA TGCGCCAGCAGCCAAGATGGGGGGACTACTATGGGAGGCTACACCTTC. Translating gives CASSQDGGTTMGGYTF.

This clone was seen a single time. This sequence joins TRBV7-9 and TRBJ2-1; 8 positions match TRBD2. Germline V lookup: CDR1 SEHNR, CDR2 FQNEAQ (reference sequence). The CDR3 sequence is 14 residues long. Trimming at V came to 9 bases and at J to 8 bases, leaving 12 bases not matched to a gene. The CDR3, as DNA: TGTGCCAGTAGACTTAGCGGGGTGGTGCATGAGCAGTTCTTC. It specifies CASRLSGVVHEQFF.

The chain uses TRBV7-3 and TRBJ2-1, with a weak D call TRBD2 (5 bases). Per the germline V gene, CDR1 is SGHTA and CDR2 is FQGTGA. The CDR3 has 12 amino acids. V lost 5 bases and J 14 bases, leaving 16 bases between the germline ends. In DNA, the CDR3 is TGTGCCAGCAGCCTAAAGGGTTCTAGCAAGTTCTTC. This encodes CASSLKGSSKFF. Full variable domain (missing parts from reference TRBV7-3 and TRBJ2-1): GAGVSQTPSNKVTEKGKYVELRCDPISGHTALYWYRQSLGQGPEFLIYFQGTGAADDSGLPNDRFFAVRPEGSVSTLKIQRTERGDSAVYLCASSLKGSSKFFGPGTRLTVL.

This chain uses TRBV29-1 with TRBJ2-5; TRBD2 is a possible D gene (6 bases). From germline, CDR1 is SQVTM and CDR2 ANQGSEA. CDR3 length: 12 residues. V lost 7 bases and J 5 bases, leaving 14 bases between the germline ends. The CDR3 loop is CSAQRVGETQYF. The CDR3 DNA follows: TGCAGCGCCCAGCGGGTCGGGGAGACCCAGTACTTC.

The chain carries TRBV18 and TRBJ2-5, with D maybe TRBD1 (5 bases). The ends were cut back, 0 bases at V and 2 bases at J, with 13 bases in the middle. The CDR3 contains 16 residues. Germline V gene sequence: CDR1 KGHSH, CDR2 LQKENI. The CDR3 nucleotides are TGTGCCAGCTCACCACCAACAGGCGGTGGTCAAGAGACCCAGTACTTC. Residues: CASSPPTGGGQETQYF.

This chain uses TRBV19 with TRBJ1-1, with 7 bases that match TRBD1. This CDR3 comprises 14 residues. V was pared by 6 bases and J by 5 bases, with 9 bases of the junction left unmatched. CDR1 and CDR2 from the germline V gene are LNHDA and SQIVND (reference sequence). DNA for the CDR3: TGTGCCAGTAGGCTTACAGGGGCTGGGACTGAAGCTTTCTTT. Translation: CASRLTGAGTEAFF.

The rearrangement uses TRBV27 and TRBJ1-2; TRBD1 aligns across 7 bases. CDR3 size: 13 residues. The V segment lost 5 bases and the J segment 8 bases; nucleotides outside the gene matches: 8. Germline assignment: CDR1 MNHEY and CDR2 SMNVEV (reference sequence). The CDR3 bases are TGTGCCAGCAGTCAGGGACAGTTGCTAGGCTACACCTTC. Amino acid sequence: CASSQGQLLGYTF.

The chain recombines TRBV7-8 with TRBJ1-1, with 9 positions matching TRBD1. CDR1 and CDR2 from the germline V gene are SGHVS and FQNEAQ. CDR3 length: 16 residues. V lost 5 bases to trimming and J lost 0 bases; unmatched junction nucleotides: 7. CDR3 sequence: CASSPTGGYMNTEAFF. The DNA of the CDR3 is TGTGCCAGCAGCCCGACAGGGGGATACATGAACACTGAAGCTTTCTTT. Full variable domain (outside the CDR3, taken from reference TRBV7-8 and TRBJ1-1): GAGVSQSPRYKVAKRGQDVALRCDPISGHVSLFWYQQALGQGPEFLTYFQNEAQLDKSGLPSDRFFAERPEGSVSTLKIQRTQQEDSAVYLCASSPTGGYMNTEAFFGQGTRLTVV.

The rearrangement links TRBV3-1 (or the pseudogene TRBV3-2) to TRBJ2-5, with unresolved D. The V gene lost 5 bases and the J gene lost 1 base, with 8 bases spanning the gap. The CDR3 spans 13 residues. Germline V gene data show CDR1 as LGHDT and CDR2 as YNNKEL (reference sequence). The CDR3 is CASSTTAQETQYF. The DNA of the CDR3 is TGTGCCAGCAGCACAACAGCCCAAGAGACCCAGTACTTC.

The rearrangement joins TRBV19 to TRBJ1-6, with D possibly matching TRBD1 (5 bases). Germline V CDR1 and CDR2: LNHDA, SQIVND (reference sequence). The V end was cut by 3 bases, the J end by 7 bases, with 10 bases between. The CDR3 loop spans 14 amino acids. CDR3 sequence (DNA): TGTGCCAGTAGTATGCGGGACCGAAATTCACCCCTCCACTTT. Amino acids: CASSMRDRNSPLHF.

This clone came up a few times. The chain uses TRBV6-2 or TRBV6-3 and TRBJ2-1; 8 bases match TRBD2. CDR1 is MNHEY and CDR2 is SVGEGT in the germline V gene. CDR3 size: 18 residues. J lost 6 bases, V lost 5 bases, and 18 bases had no gene match. CDR3: CASSHPPIASGPFNEQFF. CDR3 nucleotide sequence: TGTGCCAGCAGTCACCCACCCATAGCTAGCGGGCCGTTCAATGAGCAGTTCTTC.

The chain recombines TRBV6-6 with TRBJ2-7; 7 nucleotides match TRBD1. Trimming at V came to 6 bases and at J to 5 bases, leaving 10 bases not matched to a gene. The CDR3 loop spans 14 amino acids. From germline, CDR1 is MNHNY and CDR2 SVGAGI (reference sequence). The CDR3 nucleotides are TGTGCCAGCAGATTAAAGTTAGGGGGCCACGAGCAGTACTTC. This encodes CASRLKLGGHEQYF.

This chain links TRBV12-3 or TRBV12-4 with TRBJ2-7; 9 bases fit TRBD1. V shed 3 bases, J shed 9 bases, and the junction held 6 bases outside the gene matches. This CDR3 has 13 residues. The CDR3 DNA follows: TGTGCCAGCAGTTTCACCACAGGGGGCTGGCAGTACTTC. Translated, it gives CASSFTTGGWQYF.

The chain joins TRBV7-3 to TRBJ2-2; 7 bases align to TRBD2. Germline V gives CDR1 SGHTA, CDR2 FQGTGA. Unmatched junction bases numbered 7, after V lost 8 bases and J lost 4 bases. The CDR3 has 14 amino acids. The CDR3, as DNA: TGTGCCAGCTCTGAGCGGGATCTCACCGGGGAGCTGTTTTTT. Translation: CASSERDLTGELFF.

This clone was seen a handful of times. V is TRBV30 and J is TRBJ1-4; D gene ambiguous. V gave up 4 bases and J gave up 4 bases, with 10 bases separating them. CDR1 and CDR2 (germline): GTSNPN, SVGIG (reference sequence). The CDR3 runs 13 residues. DNA of the CDR3: TGTGCCTGGAACCGGGATGATAATGAAAAACTGTTTTTT. Its translation is CAWNRDDNEKLFF.

The chain recombines TRBV2 with TRBJ2-3; the match to TRBD2 covers 8 bases. This CDR3 has 16 residues. Germline V gene data show CDR1 as SNHLY and CDR2 as FYNNEI. With V trimmed by 6 bases and J by 4 bases, 12 bases remained unmatched. The CDR3 DNA reads TGTGCCAGCAGGGCCTCCACGGGGGGGATCGCAGATACGCAGTATTTT. Protein sequence: CASRASTGGIADTQYF.

The CDR3 nucleotides read TGTGCCAGCAGTTACTCGAGCTCCTATAATTCACCCCTCCACTTT. It translates to CASSYSSSYNSPLHF. The chain uses TRBV6-2 or TRBV6-3 and TRBJ1-6; no reliable D call. Germline V lookup: CDR1 MNHEY, CDR2 SVGEGT. The CDR3 runs to 15 residues. V lost 0 bases, J lost 0 bases, and 3 bases lay in between.

V gene TRBV19 combines with J gene TRBJ2-7; 7 bases match TRBD2. The germline V gene encodes CDR1 LNHDA and CDR2 SQIVND (reference sequence). This CDR3 has 15 residues. V lost 1 base and J lost 6; bases outside the gene matches: 9. Written as DNA, the CDR3 is TGTGCCAGTAGTATAGTGGCCGGGGGGTCCGTCGAGCAGTACTTC. Translating it yields CASSIVAGGSVEQYF. The variable domain in full, with the rest retrieved from reference TRBV19 and TRBJ2-7, is DGGITQSPKYLFRKEGQNVTLSCEQNLNHDAMYWYRQDPGQGLRLIYYSQIVNDFQKGDIAEGYSVSREKKESFPLTVTSAQKNPTAFYLCASSIVAGGSVEQYFGPGTRLTVT.

The chain recombines TRBV7-8 with TRBJ2-2, with 8 positions matching TRBD2. V trimming: 4 bases; J trimming: 6 bases; junction bases outside the gene matches: 13. Germline values: CDR1 SGHVS, CDR2 FQNEAQ. The CDR3 loop spans 17 amino acids. CDR3 bases: TGTGCCAGCAGCTGGCAGGTGGTCCGCGGGAGGCCCGGGGAGCTGTTTTTT. Translated: CASSWQVVRGRPGELFF. Supplemented by reference TRBV7-8 and TRBJ2-2, the full variable domain reads GAGVSQSPRYKVAKRGQDVALRCDPISGHVSLFWYQQALGQGPEFLTYFQNEAQLDKSGLPSDRFFAERPEGSVSTLKIQRTQQEDSAVYLCASSWQVVRGRPGELFFGEGSRLTVL.